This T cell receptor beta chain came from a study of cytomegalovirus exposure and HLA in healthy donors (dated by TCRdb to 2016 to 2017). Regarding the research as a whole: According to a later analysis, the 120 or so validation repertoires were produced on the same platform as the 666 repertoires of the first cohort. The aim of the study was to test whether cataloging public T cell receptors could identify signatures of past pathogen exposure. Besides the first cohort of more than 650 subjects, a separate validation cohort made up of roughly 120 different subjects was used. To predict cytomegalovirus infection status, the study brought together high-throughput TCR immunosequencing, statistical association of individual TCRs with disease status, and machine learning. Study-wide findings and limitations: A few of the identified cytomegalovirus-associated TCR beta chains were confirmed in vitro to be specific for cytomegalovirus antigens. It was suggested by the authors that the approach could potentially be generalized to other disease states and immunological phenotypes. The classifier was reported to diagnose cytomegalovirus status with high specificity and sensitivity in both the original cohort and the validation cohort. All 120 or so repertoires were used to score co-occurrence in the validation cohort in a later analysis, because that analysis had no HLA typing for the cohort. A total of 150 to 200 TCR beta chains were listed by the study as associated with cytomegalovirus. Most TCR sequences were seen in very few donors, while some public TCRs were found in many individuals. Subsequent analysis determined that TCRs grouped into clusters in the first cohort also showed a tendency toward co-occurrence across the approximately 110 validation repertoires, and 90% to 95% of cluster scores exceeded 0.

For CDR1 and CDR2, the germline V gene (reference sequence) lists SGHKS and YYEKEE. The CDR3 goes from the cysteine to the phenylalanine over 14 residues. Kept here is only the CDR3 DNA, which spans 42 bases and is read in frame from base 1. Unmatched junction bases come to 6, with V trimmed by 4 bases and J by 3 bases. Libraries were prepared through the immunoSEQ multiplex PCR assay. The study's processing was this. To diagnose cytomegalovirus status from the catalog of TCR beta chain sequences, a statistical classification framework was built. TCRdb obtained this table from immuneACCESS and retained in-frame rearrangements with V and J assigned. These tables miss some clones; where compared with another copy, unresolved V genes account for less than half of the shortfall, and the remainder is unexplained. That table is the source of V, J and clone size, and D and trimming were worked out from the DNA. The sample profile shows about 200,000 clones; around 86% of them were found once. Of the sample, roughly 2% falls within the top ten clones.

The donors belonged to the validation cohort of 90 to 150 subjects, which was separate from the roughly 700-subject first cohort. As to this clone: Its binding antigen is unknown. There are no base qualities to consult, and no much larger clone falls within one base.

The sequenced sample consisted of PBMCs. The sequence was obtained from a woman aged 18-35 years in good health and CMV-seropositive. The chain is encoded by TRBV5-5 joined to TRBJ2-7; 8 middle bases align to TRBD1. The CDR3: CASSRGTGGYEQYF. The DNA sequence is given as TGTGCCAGCAGCCGAGGTACAGGGGGCTACGAGCAGTACTTC.